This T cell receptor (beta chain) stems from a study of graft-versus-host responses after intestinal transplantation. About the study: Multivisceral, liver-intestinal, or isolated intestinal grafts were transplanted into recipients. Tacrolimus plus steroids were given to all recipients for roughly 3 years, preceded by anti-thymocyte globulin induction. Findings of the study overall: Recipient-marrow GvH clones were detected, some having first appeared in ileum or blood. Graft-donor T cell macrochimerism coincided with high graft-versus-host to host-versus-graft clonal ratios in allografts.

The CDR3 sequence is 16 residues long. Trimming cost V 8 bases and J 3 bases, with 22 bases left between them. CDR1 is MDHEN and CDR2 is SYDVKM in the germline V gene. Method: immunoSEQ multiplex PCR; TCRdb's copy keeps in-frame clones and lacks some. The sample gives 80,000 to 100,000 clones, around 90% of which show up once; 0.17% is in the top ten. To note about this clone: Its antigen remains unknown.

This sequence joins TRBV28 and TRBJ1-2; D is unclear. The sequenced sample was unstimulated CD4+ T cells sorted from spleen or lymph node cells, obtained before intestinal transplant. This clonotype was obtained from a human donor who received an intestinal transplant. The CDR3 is CASEKSLQRVYYGYTF. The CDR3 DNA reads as TGTGCCAGCGAAAAGTCGCTGCAGAGGGTTTACTATGGCTACACCTTC.